Below, 15 T cell receptor beta chains from the same sample are listed, as sequenced in a study of human T cells and chemical hapten exposure. MiXCR was run by TCRdb on the RACE reads, yielding one entry per CDR3 protein. The sample consists of 240,000 or so distinct CDR3 sequences, 7% to 10% of them appearing once. Time point here: pre-sensitization, week 0. Noted treatment: therapeutic diphenylcyclopropenone sensitization with weekly scalp DPC. Material: whole blood, obtained in connection with sensitization to the hapten diphenylcyclopropenone (DPC). The receptors stem from a woman in her thirties or forties with alopecia areata. Some clones in this sample may be carry-over from other donors' samples.

This clonotype was observed at least ten times. J is TRBJ2-1 and V is TRBV20-1; tentative D call: TRBD1 (6 bases). Trimming cost V 3 bases and J 3 bases, with 12 bases left between them. Germline values: CDR1 DFQATT, CDR2 SNEGSKA (reference sequence). This CDR3 region has 14 residues. Here the CDR3 reads CSARNWTVYNEQFF. CDR3 sequence (DNA): TGCAGTGCTAGGAACTGGACAGTCTACAATGAGCAGTTCTTC.

This clonotype was counted many times. The chain employs TRBV28 and TRBJ2-7; D possibly uses TRBD1 or TRBD2 (5 bases each). V gave up 5 bases and J gave up 5 bases, with 19 bases separating them. Germline V gene lookup returns CDR1 MDHEN and CDR2 SYDVKM. The CDR3 has 15 residues. CDR3 residues: CASSPPPWGSNEQYF. In nucleotides, the CDR3 is TGTGCCAGCAGTCCCCCCCCGTGGGGGAGTAACGAGCAGTACTTC. The variable domain in full, with the rest retrieved from reference TRBV28 and TRBJ2-7, is DVKVTQSSRYLVKRTGEKVFLECVQDMDHENMFWYRQDPGLGLRLIYFSYDVKMKEKGDIPEGYSVSREKKERFSLILESASTNQTSMYLCASSPPPWGSNEQYFGPGTRLTVT.

This clonotype was picked up a small number of times. The J gene is TRBJ2-5, the V gene TRBV20-1; no reliable D call. Germline V gives CDR1 DFQATT, CDR2 SNEGSKA (reference sequence). With 6 bases removed from V and 4 bases from J, the gap between germline ends came to 12 bases. There are 12 residues in the CDR3. The CDR3 region is CSAPSSGETQYF. CDR3 bases: TGCAGTGCCCCCTCCAGTGGAGAGACCCAGTACTTC.

This rearrangement joins TRBV9 to TRBJ1-2; D is possibly TRBD1 (5 bases). V was clipped by 4 bases and J by 0 bases, with 16 bases between them. This CDR3 has 16 amino acids. The V gene's germline CDR1 is SGDLS and CDR2 YYNGEE. CDR3 bases: TGTGCCAGCAGCCCAACCCTAGGGGCGGCTAACTATGGCTACACCTTC. Amino acid sequence: CASSPTLGAANYGYTF.

This clonotype turned up a few times. The rearrangement uses TRBV5-1 and TRBJ1-4, with D perhaps matching TRBD1 (5 bases). This CDR3 is built from 13 residues. V dropped 6 bases and J dropped 4 bases, with 10 bases sitting between them. Per germline, CDR1 SGHRS and CDR2 YFSETQ. CDR3 in DNA: TGCGCCAGCAAACAGGAGGGTAATGAAAAACTGTTTTTT. The encoded protein is CASKQEGNEKLFF.

The genes are TRBV7-9 and TRBJ2-7; 11 bases are a match to TRBD2. Germline CDR1 and CDR2: SEHNR and FQNEAQ (reference sequence). The V gene end was trimmed by 5 bases and the J gene end by 6 bases; junction bases not matched to a gene: 12. The CDR3 sequence is 16 residues long. The CDR3 region has the DNA TGTGCCAGCAGCACTCCTACTGCGACTAGCGGGATCGAGCAGTACTTC. Its translation: CASSTPTATSGIEQYF.

This clonotype has more than one count but fewer than ten. The CDR3 reads CASSSGAGSGELFF. The CDR3 region has the DNA TGTGCCAGCAGCTCAGGGGCCGGGTCCGGGGAGCTGTTTTTT. This chain joins TRBV4-2 and TRBJ2-2; D possibly corresponds to TRBD1 (6 bases). Germline CDR1 and CDR2: LGHNA and YNFKEQ. The CDR3 totals 14 residues. Deletions cut 5 bases from V and 6 bases from J, with 13 bases between.

The CDR3 sequence: CASSLVGSYSGNTIYF. DNA of the CDR3: TGTGCCAGCAGTTTAGTTGGCAGCTACTCTGGAAACACCATATATTTT. The chain has TRBV12-3 or TRBV12-4 and TRBJ1-3; D is unresolved. V was cut by 1 base and J by 0 bases, with 10 bases left in between. The CDR3 is made up of 16 amino acids.

This clonotype has ten or more counts. This chain links TRBV12-3 or TRBV12-4 with TRBJ2-3; 10 bases are shared with TRBD2. V was pared by 5 bases and J by 1 base, with 3 bases of the junction left unmatched. The CDR3 has 15 amino acids. CDR3 protein: CASSVGLAGTDTQYF. In nucleotides, the CDR3 is TGTGCCAGCAGTGTAGGACTAGCGGGCACAGATACGCAGTATTTT.

This chain uses TRBV7-8 with TRBJ1-5, with TRBD1 matching over 7 bases. The CDR3 spans 17 residues. CDR1 is SGHVS and CDR2 is FQNEAQ in the germline V gene. V was clipped by 5 bases and J by 4 bases; unmatched bases: 14. The CDR3 DNA is TGTGCCAGCAGCCCATCCCGACAGGGCAGGGAAAATCAGCCCCAGCATTTT. Protein: CASSPSRQGRENQPQHF.

The rearrangement joins TRBV7-3 to TRBJ1-6, with 7 bases lining up with TRBD1. Germline V lookup: CDR1 SGHTA, CDR2 FQGTGA. The CDR3 length is 13 residues. Losses at the gene ends were 5 bases for V and 8 bases for J; bases not matched to a gene: 3. CDR3 DNA: TGTGCCAGCAGCGACAGGGCTGATTCACCCCTCCACTTT. It yields the protein CASSDRADSPLHF. The complete variable domain, with remaining parts taken from reference TRBV7-3 and TRBJ1-6, reads GAGVSQTPSNKVTEKGKYVELRCDPISGHTALYWYRQSLGQGPEFLIYFQGTGAADDSGLPNDRFFAVRPEGSVSTLKIQRTERGDSAVYLCASSDRADSPLHFGNGTRLTVT.

CDR3 in amino acids: CASSDGQGPQETQYF. The CDR3 nucleotides read TGTGCCAGCAGTGACGGACAGGGCCCCCAAGAGACCCAGTACTTC. The chain employs TRBV28 and TRBJ2-5, with 8 bases lining up with TRBD1. The CDR3 runs 15 residues. Per the germline V gene, CDR1 is MDHEN and CDR2 is SYDVKM. With 5 bases clipped from V and 1 base from J, the junction kept 6 bases outside the gene matches.

The chain has TRBV12-3 or TRBV12-4 and TRBJ2-7; D is undetermined. The CDR3 covers 16 residues. V gave up 5 bases and J gave up 1 base, with 18 bases separating them. DNA of the CDR3: TGTGCCAGCAGTCCCCAACGCGGCGGTTATTCCTACGAGCAGTACTTC. It is translated as CASSPQRGGYSYEQYF.

This clonotype was picked up many times. The CDR3 nucleotides are TGTGCCAGCACTTCATCAAGGGACAGGCGGGGGGAGACCCAGTACTTC. This gives the protein CASTSSRDRRGETQYF. The chain has TRBV7-8 and TRBJ2-5; possibly TRBD1 for D (8 bases). CDR3 length: 16 residues. V lost 7 bases, J lost 5 bases, and 23 bases lay in between. Germline-derived CDR1 and CDR2 are SGHVS and FQNEAQ.

The CDR3 loop reads CASSPPGTTQYEQYF. For the CDR3, the DNA is TGTGCCAGCTCACCACCTGGGACGACCCAATACGAGCAGTACTTC. The chain has TRBV18 and TRBJ2-7, with D perhaps matching TRBD1 or TRBD2 (5 bases each). Germline CDR1 is KGHSH and CDR2 is LQKENI. The CDR3 has 15 amino acids. V was cut by 0 bases and J by 4 bases, with 13 bases left in between. Based on the CDR3 plus reference TRBV18 and TRBJ2-7, the full variable domain is NAGVMQNPRHLVRRRGQEARLRCSPMKGHSHVYWYRQLPEEGLKFMVYLQKENIIDESGMPKERFSAEFPKEGPSILRIQQVVRGDSAAYFCASSPPGTTQYEQYFGPGTRLTVT.